The clone carrying this T cell receptor (beta chain) was recorded at least ten times. No antigen is known for it. Mismatch with germline at one junction end may stem from a read error. The data belong to a study of T cell repertoires in cytomegalovirus infection. Study overall: CMV infection and matching HLA type were both indicated by public TCR beta signatures.

TCRdb re-derived calls from the reads in MiXCR, one entry per CDR3 protein. The sample lists nearly 700,000 distinct CDR3 sequences; around a third were seen once. Germline V gene sequence: CDR1 SGHTA, CDR2 FQGNSA. The CDR3 runs to 14 residues. The gene calls are TRBV7-2 and TRBJ2-5; D perhaps matches TRBD2 (7 bases). The sequencing here drew on cultured PBMCs, taken from culture after CMV antigen stimulation. The sequence was collected from a human donor in good health (CMV status not recorded). Some clones in this sample may be carry-over from other donors' samples. CDR3 protein: CASSWGGAQGTQYF. As DNA, the CDR3 is TGTGCCAGCAGCTGGGGGGGGGCCCAAGGGACCCAGTACTTC. Drawing the rest from reference TRBV7-2 and TRBJ2-5, the complete variable domain is GAGVSQSPSNKVTEKGKDVELRCDPISGHTALYWYRQSLGQGLEFLIYFQGNSAPDKSGLPSDRFSAERTGGSVSTLTIQRTQQEDSAVYLCASSWGGAQGTQYFGPGTRLLVL.